What follows are 22 T cell receptor beta chains derived from one specimen sequenced in a study of blood T cell repertoires in COVID-19. The protocol was immunoSEQ multiplex PCR, while the TCRdb copy is restricted to in-frame clones and leaves out a portion. The data hold 150,000 or so clones, with 80% to 90% observed a single time. Sequenced: peripheral blood. These receptor sequences come from a man between 18 and 35 years old with COVID-19, enrolled during active disease.

This rearrangement joins TRBV5-6 to TRBJ2-2; perhaps TRBD2 as D (5 bases). Looked up from germline, CDR1 is SGHDT and CDR2 is YYEEEE. Trimming shortened V by 3 bases and J by 8 bases, and 14 bases separated the two germline ends. This CDR3 comprises 14 residues. The CDR3 DNA sequence: TGTGCCAGCAGCTCCGGACTTTTTGGGGGGGAGCTGTTTTTT. It codes for CASSSGLFGGELFF.

V usage is TRBV28 and J usage is TRBJ2-1; no clear D gene. V dropped 6 bases and J dropped 10 bases, with 10 bases sitting between them. This CDR3 contains 11 residues. Germline CDR1 is MDHEN and CDR2 is SYDVKM. CDR3 in amino acids: CASRARGEQFF. As DNA, the CDR3 is TGTGCCAGCAGAGCTCGCGGAGAGCAGTTCTTC.

The genes are TRBV7-2 and TRBJ2-7, with a tentative D call TRBD2 (6 bases). This CDR3 region has 15 residues. Germline CDR1 is SGHTA and CDR2 is FQGNSA. V shed 6 bases and J shed 0 bases, with 15 bases lying between them. In DNA form, the CDR3 reads TGTGCCAGCAGTTACGGGACTCTACCCTCCTACGAGCAGTACTTC. It specifies CASSYGTLPSYEQYF.

This rearrangement joins TRBV4-1 to TRBJ2-4, with 10 bases identical to TRBD1. The CDR3 extends over 17 amino acids. Germline lookup yields CDR1 MGHRA and CDR2 YSYEKL. Trimming cost V 4 bases and J 4 bases; bases outside gene matches: 10. The CDR3 DNA sequence: TGCGCCAGCAGCCCCGGACCCGGGACAGGGGCGAAAAACATTCAGTACTTC. This gives the protein CASSPGPGTGAKNIQYF.

This chain connects TRBV11-2 to TRBJ2-7, with no clear D. The length of the CDR3 is 14 residues. The V and J ends lost 4 bases and 6 bases respectively, with 16 bases between them. The germline V gene has CDR1 SGHAT and CDR2 FQNNGV. The CDR3 region has the DNA TGTGCCAGCAGCTCACGTTTATCAGGTGCCGAGCAGTACTTC. This encodes CASSSRLSGAEQYF.

The chain is built from TRBV30 and TRBJ1-5; tentatively, D is TRBD1 (6 bases). V was pared by 7 bases and J by 3 bases, with 13 bases between. This CDR3 is 13 amino acids long. From germline, CDR1 is GTSNPN and CDR2 SVGIG (reference sequence). The CDR3 here is CASRGGPNQPQHF. For the CDR3, the DNA is TGTGCCTCCCGGGGGGGCCCCAATCAGCCCCAGCATTTT.

The chain combines TRBV5-1 with TRBJ1-1; D is perhaps TRBD1 (6 bases). The CDR3 runs to 14 residues. CDR1 is SGHRS and CDR2 is YFSETQ in the germline V gene. V was shortened by 2 bases and J by 0 bases, with 8 bases between the two germline ends. The CDR3 DNA follows: TGCGCCAGCAGCTTTACAGGGATGAACACTGAAGCTTTCTTT. The encoded protein is CASSFTGMNTEAFF. The whole variable domain, remainder taken from reference TRBV5-1 and TRBJ1-1, is KAGVTQTPRYLIKTRGQQVTLSCSPISGHRSVSWYQQTPGQGLQFLFEYFSETQRNKGNFPGRFSGRQFSNSRSEMNVSTLELGDSALYLCASSFTGMNTEAFFGQGTRLTVV.

The V gene is TRBV7-6, the J gene TRBJ2-3; 7 positions match TRBD1. V lost 6 bases to trimming and J lost 1 base; unmatched junction nucleotides: 10. In germline, CDR1 is SGHVS, CDR2 FNYEAQ. The CDR3 is 16 amino acids. The CDR3 nucleotides are TGTGCCAGCAGTTTAAGAGGGGGCTTAGGCACAGATACGCAGTATTTT. It yields the protein CASSLRGGLGTDTQYF.

The chain employs TRBV7-9 and TRBJ2-7; 7 nucleotides align to TRBD2. The V gene's germline CDR1 is SEHNR and CDR2 FQNEAQ (reference sequence). The V and J ends lost 5 bases and 0 bases, in that order; junction bases with no gene match: 13. The CDR3 sequence is 17 residues long. The CDR3 DNA is TGTGCCAGCAGCGACGGAGATCTAGCGGTCCTCTCCTACGAGCAGTACTTC. Translated, it gives CASSDGDLAVLSYEQYF.

The chain employs TRBV28 and TRBJ1-6; D may be TRBD1 (5 bases). Per germline, CDR1 MDHEN and CDR2 SYDVKM. V was pared by 3 bases and J by 13 bases, with 13 bases between. The CDR3 runs 13 residues. CDR3 nucleotides: TGTGCCAGCAGTTTGTCAGGGATTCACCCCCTCCACTTT. Encoded protein: CASSLSGIHPLHF. Full variable domain (outside the CDR3, taken from reference TRBV28 and TRBJ1-6): DVKVTQSSRYLVKRTGEKVFLECVQDMDHENMFWYRQDPGLGLRLIYFSYDVKMKEKGDIPEGYSVSREKKERFSLILESASTNQTSMYLCASSLSGIHPLHFGNGTRLTVT.

CDR3 in amino acids: CAWSGDSRREQYF. Here the CDR3 DNA reads TGTGCCTGGAGCGGGGACAGTAGACGCGAGCAGTACTTC. The chain uses TRBV30 and TRBJ2-7, with TRBD1 matching over 7 bases. V lost 3 bases and J lost 6; bases outside the gene matches: 8. This CDR3 contains 13 residues. Germline-derived CDR1 and CDR2 are GTSNPN and SVGIG (reference sequence).

The chain couples TRBV4-3 to TRBJ1-6; D is unresolved. The CDR3 sequence is 17 residues long. Trimming left V 4 bases short and J 0 bases short, with 13 bases between. Germline V lookup: CDR1 LGHNA, CDR2 YSLEER. CDR3 sequence: CASSPHPPSSYNSPLHF. The CDR3 bases are TGCGCCAGCAGCCCCCACCCTCCGAGCTCCTATAATTCACCCCTCCACTTT.

This chain connects TRBV6-5 to TRBJ1-1; a possible D gene is TRBD1 (5 bases). The CDR3 spans 13 residues. CDR1 MNHEY and CDR2 SVGAGI come from the germline V gene. Trimming pared 4 bases from V and 5 bases from J, leaving 11 bases between. The CDR3 region is CASSFPGGTEAFF. In DNA form, the CDR3 reads TGTGCCAGCAGTTTCCCGGGGGGGACTGAAGCTTTCTTT.

The chain uses TRBV6-2 or TRBV6-3 and TRBJ1-4, with 7 bases identical to TRBD1. The CDR3 runs to 15 residues. CDR1 is MNHEY and CDR2 is SVGEGT in the germline V gene. The ends lost 2 bases at V and 3 bases at J; junction bases unmatched: 3. CDR3 amino acids: CASSYGGQPNEKLFF. The CDR3 DNA follows: TGTGCCAGCAGTTACGGGGGACAGCCTAATGAAAAACTGTTTTTT.

This clone has a single count. The chain is built from TRBV7-9 and TRBJ2-1, with 12 nucleotides matching TRBD2. This CDR3 has 18 residues. Germline V gene lookup returns CDR1 SEHNR and CDR2 FQNEAQ (reference sequence). V was clipped by 1 base and J by 7 bases; unmatched bases: 11. The CDR3 is CASSLDMTSGSFGNEQFF. The CDR3 coding sequence is TGTGCCAGCAGCTTAGATATGACTAGCGGGAGTTTTGGGAATGAGCAGTTCTTC.

The J gene is TRBJ2-7, the V gene TRBV6-2 or TRBV6-3, with TRBD2 matching over 9 bases. This CDR3 comprises 14 residues. Germline CDR1 and CDR2: MNHEY and SVGEGT. J lost 1 base, V lost 2 bases, and 0 bases had no gene match. The CDR3: CASSYLAGSYEQYF. CDR3 in DNA: TGTGCCAGCAGTTACCTAGCGGGGTCCTACGAGCAGTACTTC.

V gene TRBV7-8 combines with J gene TRBJ2-1, with 10 bases aligning to TRBD1. V shed 2 bases, J shed 7 bases, and the junction held 17 bases outside the gene matches. The CDR3 spans 19 residues. Germline CDR1 SGHVS, CDR2 FQNEAQ. This CDR3 is CASSLLAWVRDRGLNEQFF. In DNA, the CDR3 is TGTGCCAGCAGCTTACTGGCGTGGGTCCGGGACAGGGGATTAAATGAGCAGTTCTTC.

The chain is built from TRBV5-5 and TRBJ1-1; TRBD1 matches at 7 bases. The CDR3 sequence is 13 residues long. J gave up 10 bases and V 1 base, and 7 bases lay outside the gene matches. CDR1 is SGHKS and CDR2 is YYEKEE in the germline V gene (reference sequence). This CDR3 reads CASSLIGNRGAFF. The CDR3, as DNA: TGTGCCAGCAGCTTGATAGGGAACAGGGGAGCTTTCTTT.

The V call is TRBV13, the J call TRBJ2-7, with TRBD1 matching 9 bases. The CDR3 totals 15 residues. Germline assignment: CDR1 PRHDT and CDR2 FYEKMQ (reference sequence). With 5 bases clipped from V and 1 base from J, the junction kept 6 bases outside the gene matches. The CDR3 nucleotides are TGTGCCAGCAGCCCCCGACAGGGGGGGTCCTACGAGCAGTACTTC. It translates to CASSPRQGGSYEQYF.

On this clone: A junction end diverges from the germline sequence, so it may reflect a read error. This chain joins TRBV13 and TRBJ2-5; 7 nucleotides agree with TRBD2. The CDR3 consists of 15 residues. Germline V CDR1 and CDR2: PRHDT, FYEKMQ (reference sequence). As DNA, the CDR3 is TGTGCCAGCAGCCTAGGGCTAGCGGCCCAAGAGACCCAGTACTTC. It codes for CASSLGLAAQETQYF.

This chain connects TRBV7-2 to TRBJ2-5; D perhaps matches TRBD2 (6 bases). The germline V gene encodes CDR1 SGHTA and CDR2 FQGNSA. The CDR3 spans 14 residues. Trimming removed 5 bases from V and 4 bases from J, with 14 bases in between. The CDR3 DNA reads TGTGCCAGCAGCGGAGGGGCTAGCAGAGAGACCCAGTACTTC. Translation gives CASSGGASRETQYF.

The chain couples TRBV14 to TRBJ2-7; 7 bases are a match to TRBD1. Germline V gene lookup returns CDR1 SGHDN and CDR2 FVKESK. The CDR3 is 15 amino acids. The junction had 13 bases not matched to a gene; V was cut back by 4 bases and J by 7 bases. In DNA, the CDR3 is TGTGCCAGCAGCCCAACAGGGGTATTCTTGACTGAGCAGTACTTC. This sequence encodes CASSPTGVFLTEQYF. Using reference TRBV14 and TRBJ2-7 for the parts outside the CDR3, the full variable domain is EAGVTQFPSHSVIEKGQTVTLRCDPISGHDNLYWYRRVMGKEIKFLLHFVKESKQDESGMPNNRFLAERTGGTYSTLKVQPAELEDSGVYFCASSPTGVFLTEQYFGPGTRLTVT.